Shown below are 26 T cell receptor beta chains from a single sample sequenced in a study of T-cell memory formation after mild COVID-19. TCRdb re-called the 5' RACE reads through MiXCR, storing one row per CDR3 protein. The profile shows 98,000 or so distinct CDR3 sequences, over 15% of them singletons. Specimen: PBMCs or a T cell subset sorted from them (not recorded which). The receptors were gathered from a man aged 18 to 30 who had mild COVID-19 (a few samples of this study predate the infection). Cell type and time point are not known.

V is TRBV7-2 and J is TRBJ2-7, with no clear D. The germline gives CDR1 SGHTA, CDR2 FQGNSA. This CDR3 has 12 amino acids. V was clipped by 5 bases and J by 7 bases, with 12 bases between them. CDR3 in DNA: TGTGCCAGCAGCCAAAACTTTGGAGAGCAGTACTTC. This gives the protein CASSQNFGEQYF.

The J gene is TRBJ2-3, the V gene TRBV4-3; a possible D gene is TRBD2 (6 bases). Germline V gene data show CDR1 as LGHNA and CDR2 as YSLEER. V dropped 4 bases and J dropped 7 bases, with 15 bases sitting between them. The CDR3 is 14 residues long. The CDR3 is CASSLGGALNTQYF. Written as DNA, the CDR3 is TGCGCCAGCAGCCTAGGCGGGGCCCTGAATACGCAGTATTTT.

This clonotype was seen more than once but under ten times. The chain has TRBV5-5 and TRBJ2-7, with TRBD1 matching over 7 bases. Germline V lookup: CDR1 SGHKS, CDR2 YYEKEE (reference sequence). This CDR3 is 14 amino acids long. J was trimmed by 3 bases and V by 2 bases; bases with no gene match: 5. The CDR3, as DNA: TGTGCCAGCAGCTTAGGACAGGCGAGCTACGAGCAGTACGTC. It translates to CASSLGQASYEQYV.

This clonotype came up a few times. This chain links TRBV19 with TRBJ1-1; D not certain. V lost 9 bases to trimming and J lost 3 bases, with 17 bases between them. The CDR3 spans 14 residues. The germline V gene encodes CDR1 LNHDA and CDR2 SQIVND (reference sequence). The DNA of the CDR3 is TGTGCCAGCCAAAATACAGAGACCTACACTGAAGCTTTCTTT. It encodes CASQNTETYTEAFF.

The rearrangement uses TRBV5-6 and TRBJ2-4; D gene unclear. The CDR3 is 14 residues long. Germline CDR1 reads SGHDT; CDR2 reads YYEEEE. Deletions cut 3 bases from V and 6 bases from J, with 13 bases between. The CDR3 region has the DNA TGTGCCAGCAGCTCGGCAGCAGGTTCAAACATTCAGTACTTC. Translated: CASSSAAGSNIQYF.

This clonotype was seen repeatedly, ten times or more. The chain recombines TRBV24-1 with TRBJ2-1, with 10 bases aligning to TRBD1. CDR3 length: 15 amino acids. J was trimmed by 5 bases and V by 4 bases; bases with no gene match: 4. Germline values: CDR1 KGHDR, CDR2 SFDVKD. The CDR3 coding sequence is TGTGCCACCAGTGACGCTGGACAGGGGGACAATGAGCAGTTCTTC. Its protein product is CATSDAGQGDNEQFF.

The chain carries TRBV7-2 and TRBJ2-5; the match to TRBD1 covers 8 bases. In germline, CDR1 is SGHTA, CDR2 FQGNSA. V was pared by 4 bases and J by 1 base, with 2 bases of the junction left unmatched. This CDR3 has 14 residues. CDR3 sequence (DNA): TGTGCCAGCAGCTCTGACAGGGGCCAAGAGACCCAGTACTTC. Residues: CASSSDRGQETQYF.

The chain uses TRBV2 and TRBJ1-1, with D uncertain. The CDR3 sequence is 10 residues long. The germline V gene has CDR1 SNHLY and CDR2 FYNNEI. Trimming left V 6 bases short and J 3 bases short, with 2 bases between. The CDR3 sequence is CASRYTEAFF. The CDR3 DNA is TGTGCCAGCAGATACACTGAAGCTTTCTTT.

This clonotype appeared a few times. V usage is TRBV5-5 and J usage is TRBJ1-5; D ambiguous. V was pared by 0 bases and J by 0 bases, with 10 bases between. CDR1 is SGHKS and CDR2 is YYEKEE in the germline V gene (reference sequence). The CDR3 consists of 16 residues. The CDR3 sequence: CASSLGADNSNQPQHF. CDR3 in DNA: TGTGCCAGCAGCTTGGGGGCAGATAATAGCAATCAGCCCCAGCATTTT.

V gene TRBV4-1 combines with J gene TRBJ2-1, with D maybe TRBD2 (6 bases). The V and J ends lost 2 bases and 8 bases respectively, with 13 bases between them. The CDR3 consists of 14 residues. Looked up from germline, CDR1 is MGHRA and CDR2 is YSYEKL. In nucleotides, the CDR3 is TGCGCCAGCAGCCAACCCGCGGAGGGCCATGAGCAGTTCTTC. This gives the protein CASSQPAEGHEQFF.

V is TRBV11-2 and J is TRBJ2-1; 10 nucleotides line up with TRBD2. V lost 3 bases to trimming and J lost 3 bases; unmatched junction nucleotides: 2. Germline CDR1 reads SGHAT; CDR2 reads FQNNGV. This CDR3 has 15 amino acids. CDR3 amino acids: CASSFGLADYNEQFF. CDR3 in DNA: TGTGCCAGCAGCTTCGGACTAGCGGACTACAATGAGCAGTTCTTC.

This clonotype was seen many times. This sequence joins TRBV4-3 and TRBJ2-5; D perhaps matches TRBD2 (6 bases). The V gene's germline CDR1 is LGHNA and CDR2 YSLEER. The V and J ends lost 4 bases and 0 bases respectively, with 6 bases between them. This CDR3 has 13 amino acids. CDR3 sequence: CASSRDYQETQYF. The CDR3 DNA reads TGCGCCAGCAGCCGGGACTACCAAGAGACCCAGTACTTC.

This clonotype was detected many times. The chain carries TRBV4-2 and TRBJ2-1; 11 positions match TRBD2. Germline V gene lookup returns CDR1 LGHNA and CDR2 YNFKEQ. The CDR3 sequence is 16 residues long. Trimming at V came to 2 bases and at J to 0 bases, leaving 0 bases not matched to a gene. The CDR3 sequence is CASSQLAGGSYNEQFF. Written as DNA, the CDR3 is TGTGCCAGCAGCCAACTAGCGGGGGGCTCCTACAATGAGCAGTTCTTC.

CDR3 protein: CASTETGSRDGYTF. In nucleotides, the CDR3 is TGTGCCAGCACCGAGACAGGGTCCAGGGATGGCTACACCTTC. This chain connects TRBV28 to TRBJ1-2; 7 nucleotides line up with TRBD1. With V trimmed by 7 bases and J by 6 bases, 11 bases remained unmatched. This CDR3 contains 14 residues. Germline CDR1 reads MDHEN; CDR2 reads SYDVKM.

This clonotype came up a few times. The chain carries TRBV7-2 and TRBJ1-2, with D possibly matching TRBD1 (6 bases). V lost 3 bases to trimming and J lost 2 bases, with 13 bases between them. Germline loops: CDR1 SGHTA, CDR2 FQGNSA. The CDR3 runs 15 residues. The CDR3 region is CASSLGGDINYGYTF. As DNA, the CDR3 is TGTGCCAGCAGCTTGGGAGGGGACATAAACTATGGCTACACCTTC.

The J gene is TRBJ2-2, the V gene TRBV7-2, with TRBD1 matching over 8 bases. V was clipped by 5 bases and J by 4 bases; unmatched bases: 6. CDR3 length: 15 amino acids. CDR1 is SGHTA and CDR2 is FQGNSA in the germline V gene. The CDR3: CASSQTGAGTGELFF. DNA of the CDR3: TGTGCCAGCAGCCAGACAGGGGCGGGCACCGGGGAGCTGTTTTTT.

This rearrangement joins TRBV7-2 to TRBJ1-2; D might be TRBD1 (5 bases). The CDR3 has 13 residues. V was shortened by 5 bases and J by 6 bases, with 13 bases between the two germline ends. Germline V gene data show CDR1 as SGHTA and CDR2 as FQGNSA. This CDR3 reads CASSPGVGDGYTF. The CDR3 DNA is TGTGCCAGCAGCCCGGGGGTCGGAGATGGCTACACCTTC.

V gene TRBV5-1 combines with J gene TRBJ1-1; D perhaps matches TRBD1 (5 bases). The CDR3 contains 15 residues. V lost 0 bases and J 1 base, leaving 10 bases between the germline ends. Germline V gene sequence: CDR1 SGHRS, CDR2 YFSETQ. CDR3 in amino acids: CASSLAGGANTEAFF. CDR3 nucleotide sequence: TGCGCCAGCAGCTTGGCGGGGGGAGCGAACACTGAAGCTTTCTTT.

CDR3 region: CASSVGEGYTEAFF. The CDR3 DNA follows: TGTGCCAGCAGCGTAGGCGAAGGGTACACTGAAGCTTTCTTT. The chain employs TRBV9 and TRBJ1-1; D is uncertain. Per germline, CDR1 SGDLS and CDR2 YYNGEE. Trimming removed 0 bases from V and 3 bases from J, with 9 bases in between. This CDR3 region has 14 residues. The full variable domain, its missing parts supplied by reference TRBV9 and TRBJ1-1, is DSGVTQTPKHLITATGQRVTLRCSPRSGDLSVYWYQQSLDQGLQFLIQYYNGEERAKGNILERFSAQQFPDLHSELNLSSLELGDSALYFCASSVGEGYTEAFFGQGTRLTVV.

This chain's CDR3 is CASSERTDTGELFF. In DNA, the CDR3 is TGCGCCAGCAGCGAGAGGACAGACACCGGGGAGCTGTTTTTT. The rearrangement joins TRBV5-1 to TRBJ2-2; D might be TRBD1 (6 bases). V was pared by 4 bases and J by 3 bases, with 10 bases between. Germline-derived CDR1 and CDR2 are SGHRS and YFSETQ. CDR3 size: 14 residues. Filled out from reference TRBV5-1 and TRBJ2-2, the complete variable domain reads KAGVTQTPRYLIKTRGQQVTLSCSPISGHRSVSWYQQTPGQGLQFLFEYFSETQRNKGNFPGRFSGRQFSNSRSEMNVSTLELGDSALYLCASSERTDTGELFFGEGSRLTVL.

In its sample, this clonotype was seen a few times. The chain recombines TRBV19 with TRBJ1-1, with 10 positions matching TRBD1. The V segment lost 5 bases and the J segment 7 bases; nucleotides outside the gene matches: 13. This CDR3 has 16 residues. CDR1 is LNHDA, CDR2 SQIVND, per germline (reference sequence). The CDR3 region has the DNA TGTGCCAGTAGTGCCCTCCCTGGGACAGGGGTTGGTGAAGCTTTCTTT. Translating gives CASSALPGTGVGEAFF. The variable domain in full, completed from reference TRBV19 and TRBJ1-1, reads DGGITQSPKYLFRKEGQNVTLSCEQNLNHDAMYWYRQDPGQGLRLIYYSQIVNDFQKGDIAEGYSVSREKKESFPLTVTSAQKNPTAFYLCASSALPGTGVGEAFFGQGTRLTVV.

The chain uses TRBV27 and TRBJ1-6; D is uncertain. The CDR3 loop spans 13 amino acids. Germline CDR1 reads MNHEY; CDR2 reads SMNVEV (reference sequence). With 3 bases removed from V and 6 bases from J, the gap between germline ends came to 6 bases. Here the CDR3 DNA reads TGTGCCAGCAGTTTTAGGGTTAATTCACCCCTCCACTTT. Amino acids: CASSFRVNSPLHF.

This chain uses TRBV18 with TRBJ2-3; 7 bases fit TRBD2. The CDR3 spans 14 residues. V shed 5 bases and J 1 base; nucleotides not matched to a gene: 3. Germline assignment: CDR1 KGHSH and CDR2 LQKENI. CDR3 protein: CASSFGLGTDTQYF. In DNA form, the CDR3 reads TGTGCCAGCTCATTCGGACTAGGCACAGATACGCAGTATTTT.

The chain is built from TRBV5-6 and TRBJ1-2; 8 nucleotides line up with TRBD1. Germline trimming cut 3 bases from V and 4 bases from J; bases unmatched to any gene: 5. The V gene's germline CDR1 is SGHDT and CDR2 YYEEEE. The CDR3 has 14 amino acids. This CDR3 is CASSSDRGSYGYTF. CDR3 bases: TGTGCCAGCAGCTCCGACAGGGGCAGCTATGGCTACACCTTC.

This rearrangement joins TRBV5-1 to TRBJ1-6, with a weak D call TRBD1 (6 bases). Germline V CDR1 and CDR2: SGHRS, YFSETQ. This CDR3 is built from 13 residues. V lost 7 bases and J 4 bases, leaving 9 bases between the germline ends. The DNA for the CDR3 is TGCGCCAGCGCGGACAGATATAATTCACCCCTCCACTTT. As protein: CASADRYNSPLHF.

This clonotype was detected ten times or more. CDR3 in amino acids: CASNQPPSQPQHF. For the CDR3, the DNA is TGTGCCAGCAACCAACCCCCGTCGCAGCCCCAGCATTTT. The chain combines TRBV28 with TRBJ1-5, with D hard to call. Deletions cut 7 bases from V and 7 bases from J, with 14 bases between. CDR1 MDHEN and CDR2 SYDVKM come from the germline V gene. CDR3 size: 13 residues.